The clone carrying this T cell receptor (beta chain) was observed a handful of times. TCRdb redid the calling of the RT-PCR reads with MiXCR, one entry per CDR3 protein. The data hold about 680,000 distinct CDR3 sequences, with 14% observed a single time. V lost 0 bases and J lost 3; bases outside the gene matches: 7. Germline V gene sequence: CDR1 DFQATT, CDR2 SNEGSKA (reference sequence). The CDR3 runs 16 residues. J is TRBJ2-3 and V is TRBV20-1, with 9 nucleotides matching TRBD2. The clonotype was recovered from a female donor in good health, serving as a healthy control. The source material was memory CD4+ T cells from blood. The CDR3 protein is CSARDLRRGGTDTQYF. In nucleotides, the CDR3 is TGCAGTGCTAGAGATCTACGGCGGGGGGGTACAGATACGCAGTATTTT.